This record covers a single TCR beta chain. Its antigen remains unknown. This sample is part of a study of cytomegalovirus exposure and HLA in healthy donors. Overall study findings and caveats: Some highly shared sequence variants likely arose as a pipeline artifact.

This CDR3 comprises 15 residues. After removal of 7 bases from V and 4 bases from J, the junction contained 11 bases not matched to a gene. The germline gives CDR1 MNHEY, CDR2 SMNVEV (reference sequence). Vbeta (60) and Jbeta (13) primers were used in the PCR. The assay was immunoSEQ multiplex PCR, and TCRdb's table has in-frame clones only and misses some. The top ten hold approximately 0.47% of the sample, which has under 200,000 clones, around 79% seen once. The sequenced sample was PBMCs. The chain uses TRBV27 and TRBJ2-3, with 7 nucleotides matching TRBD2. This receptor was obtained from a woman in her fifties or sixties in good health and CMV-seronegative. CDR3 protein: CASNRLAYPADTQYF. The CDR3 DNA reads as TGTGCCAGCAACCGACTAGCCTACCCCGCAGATACGCAGTATTTT.